This TCR beta chain came from a study of CD8+ T cells in alopecia areata. Study as a whole: By percentage of affected scalp area, the severity of treated patients was scored.

Concerning this clone itself: Its antigen is currently unknown. The identical CDR3 is also encoded by other nucleotide sequences in the sample.

Notes on the study in general: With tofacitinib ongoing, many expanded lesional clones persisted in both scalp and blood.

Per the germline V gene, CDR1 is MNHNS and CDR2 is SASEGT. V was shortened by 4 bases and J by 1 base, with 11 bases between the two germline ends. The CDR3 totals 14 residues. Sequencing relied on a cDNA template that was reverse transcribed from extracted RNA. Repertoires were generated with immunoSEQ multiplex PCR, while TCRdb's copy carries only in-frame clones and drops some. The table records some 180,000 clones, 40% to 65% of them present only once. This sample's treatment: oral pan-JAK inhibitor, 5-10 mg twice daily. Sorted populations comprised CD4+ and CD8+ T cells obtained from PBMCs. The sample here was CD8+ T cells sorted from blood, taken around week 54, from a patient treated with tofacitinib. The rearrangement links TRBV6-1 to TRBJ2-7; no clear D gene. The sequence was obtained from a human donor with alopecia areata. The CDR3 loop is CASSGRGSSYEQYF. The CDR3 DNA reads TGTGCCAGCAGTGGACGCGGCAGTTCCTACGAGCAGTACTTC.